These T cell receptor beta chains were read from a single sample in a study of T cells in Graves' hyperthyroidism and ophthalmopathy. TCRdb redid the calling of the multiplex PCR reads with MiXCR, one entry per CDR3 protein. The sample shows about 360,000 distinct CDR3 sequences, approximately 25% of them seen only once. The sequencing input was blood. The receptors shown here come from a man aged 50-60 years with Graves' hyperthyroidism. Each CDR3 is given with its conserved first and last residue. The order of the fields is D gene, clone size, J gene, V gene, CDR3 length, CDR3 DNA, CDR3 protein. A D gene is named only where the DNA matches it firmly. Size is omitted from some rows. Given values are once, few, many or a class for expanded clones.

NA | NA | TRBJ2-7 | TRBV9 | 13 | TGTGCCAGCAGCGTAGAAAATGGAGGGGAGCAGTACTTC | CASSVENGGEQYF
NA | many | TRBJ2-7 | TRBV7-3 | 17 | TGTGCCAGCAGCAGTACAAACCATCATCGAGAGGAGTACGAGCAGTACTTC | CASSSTNHHREEYEQYF
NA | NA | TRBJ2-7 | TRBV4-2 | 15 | TGTGCCAGCAGCCAAGAGAACGCGGGGGCCTTAAAGCAGTACTTC | CASSQENAGALKQYF
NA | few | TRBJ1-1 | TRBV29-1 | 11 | TGCAGCGGGAAGGGGCCGGGTGAAGCTTTCTTT | CSGKGPGEAFF
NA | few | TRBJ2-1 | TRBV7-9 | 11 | TGTGCCAGTTTTAGGGGCAATGAGCAGTTCTTC | CASFRGNEQFF
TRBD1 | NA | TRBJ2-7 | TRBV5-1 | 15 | TGCGCCAGCAGGGGGGGGGGACAGGGATCCTACGAGCAGTACTTC | CASRGGGQGSYEQYF
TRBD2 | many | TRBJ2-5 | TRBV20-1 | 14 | TGCAGTGCCGCAGGGACTAGCACCCAAGAGACCCAGTACTTC | CSAAGTSTQETQYF
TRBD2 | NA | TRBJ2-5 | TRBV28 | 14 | TGTGCCAGCAGGGTAGCGGGAGCGGGTTTCGGGGGTTACTTC | CASRVAGAGFGGYF
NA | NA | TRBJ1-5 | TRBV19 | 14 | TGTGCCAGTAGTATAGGCAGTAGCAATCAGCCCCAGCATTTT | CASSIGSSNQPQHF
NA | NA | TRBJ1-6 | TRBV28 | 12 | TGTGCCAGCAGTGTAACAGGGTTCCCCCTCCACTTT | CASSVTGFPLHF
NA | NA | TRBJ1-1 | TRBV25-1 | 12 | TGTGCCAGCAGTGAGGCTCAGGGTGAAGCTTTCTTT | CASSEAQGEAFF
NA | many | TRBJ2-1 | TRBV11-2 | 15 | TGTGCCAGCAGCTCCACCACAAGAGGAGTCAATGAGCAGTTCTTC | CASSSTTRGVNEQFF
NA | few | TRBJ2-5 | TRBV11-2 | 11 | TGTGCCAGCAGCCGCGGGGTCCACGAATACTTC | CASSRGVHEYF
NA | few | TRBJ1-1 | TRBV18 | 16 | TGTGCCAGCTCACCACGGGCAGGGGAAGGGAGTAGAGAAGCTTTCTTT | CASSPRAGEGSREAFF
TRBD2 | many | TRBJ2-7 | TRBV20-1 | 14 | TGCAGTGCTAGGGGACTAGCGGGAGGGCTCGAGCAGTACTTC | CSARGLAGGLEQYF
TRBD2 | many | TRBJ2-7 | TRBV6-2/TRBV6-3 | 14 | TGTGCCAGCAGTCGAAGCGGGATCCCGTACGAGCAGTACTTC | CASSRSGIPYEQYF
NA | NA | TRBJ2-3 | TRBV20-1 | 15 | TGCAGTGCTAGAGATCTCAGGGTAGCTCCAGATACGCAGTATTTT | CSARDLRVAPDTQYF
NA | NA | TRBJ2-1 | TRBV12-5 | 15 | TGTGCTAGTGGTTTGGCAGACAGCTCCTACAATGAGCAGTTCTTC | CASGLADSSYNEQFF
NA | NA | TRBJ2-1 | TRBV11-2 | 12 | TGTGCCACCCAGCGAGGGAGTGGCGAGCAGTTCTTC | CATQRGSGEQFF
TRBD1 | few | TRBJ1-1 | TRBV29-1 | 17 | TGCAGCGTTGAAGATTGGGACAGGGGGCGACGGAACACTGAAGCTTTCTTT | CSVEDWDRGRRNTEAFF
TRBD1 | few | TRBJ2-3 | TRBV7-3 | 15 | TGTGCCAGCAGCTTAATGGGACAGGGGGCCGATACGCAGTATTTT | CASSLMGQGADTQYF
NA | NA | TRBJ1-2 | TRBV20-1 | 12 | TGCAGTGCTGCTGGACGCTTCTATGGCTACACCTTC | CSAAGRFYGYTF
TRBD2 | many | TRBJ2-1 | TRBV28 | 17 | TGTGCCAGCAGTTTTATGTGGGGGACTAGCGGTACCAATGAGCAGTTCTTC | CASSFMWGTSGTNEQFF
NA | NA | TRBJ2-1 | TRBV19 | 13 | TGTGCCAGTACTACAGGTCGAGACAATGAGCAGTTCTTC | CASTTGRDNEQFF
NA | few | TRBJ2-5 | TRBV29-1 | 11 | TGCAGCGTCGAAAATGGGGGGACCCAGTACTTC | CSVENGGTQYF
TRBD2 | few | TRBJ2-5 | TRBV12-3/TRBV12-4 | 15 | TGTGCCAGCAGTTTAGAGACTAGCGGGAAAGAGACCCAGTACTTC | CASSLETSGKETQYF
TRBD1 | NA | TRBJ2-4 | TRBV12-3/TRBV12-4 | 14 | TGTGCCAGCAAGGATACAGGGGATCGGAACATTCAGTACTTC | CASKDTGDRNIQYF
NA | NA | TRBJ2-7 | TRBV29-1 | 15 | TGCAGCGTTGAAGGTACAGGGTCGGGCGCACGCGAGCAGTACTTC | CSVEGTGSGAREQYF
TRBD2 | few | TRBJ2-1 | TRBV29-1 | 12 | TGCAGCGCCCGACTAGCGGCGAATGAGCAGTTCTTC | CSARLAANEQFF
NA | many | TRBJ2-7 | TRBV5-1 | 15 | TGCGCCAGCAGCTTGGTTCCAGGGGAGTTCAACGAGCAGTACTTC | CASSLVPGEFNEQYF
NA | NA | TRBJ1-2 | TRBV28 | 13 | TGTGCCAGCAGTTTATCGGGGTTCGACGGCTACACCTTC | CASSLSGFDGYTF
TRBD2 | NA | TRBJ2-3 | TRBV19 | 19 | TGTGCCAGTAGTCCGACTAGCGGGAGACGTGGTGGCCGTGGAGATACGCAGTATTTT | CASSPTSGRRGGRGDTQYF
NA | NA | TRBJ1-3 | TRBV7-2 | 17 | TGTGCCAGCAGCTCCCCCTTATCCGAGATCTCTGGAAACACCATATATTTT | CASSSPLSEISGNTIYF
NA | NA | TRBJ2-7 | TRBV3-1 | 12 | TGTGCCAGCAGCCATAGAGGAGGCGAGCAGTACTTC | CASSHRGGEQYF
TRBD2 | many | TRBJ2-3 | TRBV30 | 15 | TGTGCCTGTCCTAAGGGCGGGGGAAACACAGATACGCAGTATTTT | CACPKGGGNTDTQYF
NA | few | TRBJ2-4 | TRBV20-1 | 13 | TGCAGTTCTCTTAGCGTTGCCAAAAACATTCAGTACTTC | CSSLSVAKNIQYF
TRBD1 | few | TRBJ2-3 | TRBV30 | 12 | TGTGCCTGGGGGACAGGGACAGATACGCAGTATTTT | CAWGTGTDTQYF
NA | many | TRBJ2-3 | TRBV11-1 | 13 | TGTGCCAGCAGCTACCCCCTCGTAGATACGCAGTATTTT | CASSYPLVDTQYF
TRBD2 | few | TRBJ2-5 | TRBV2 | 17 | TGTGCCAGCAGTGGAAATACCCTGACTAGCGGACAAGAGACCCAGTACTTC | CASSGNTLTSGQETQYF
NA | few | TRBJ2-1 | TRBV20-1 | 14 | TGCAGTGCAGACGGCGGGACCACCTACAATGAGCAGTTCTTC | CSADGGTTYNEQFF
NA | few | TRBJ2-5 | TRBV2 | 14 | TGTGCCAGCAACGGACCTTCCTTCCAAGAGACCCAGTACTTC | CASNGPSFQETQYF
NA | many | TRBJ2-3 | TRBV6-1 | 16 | TGTGCCAGCAGTGATTCCCCAGGGAGGCGCACAGATACGCAGTATTTT | CASSDSPGRRTDTQYF
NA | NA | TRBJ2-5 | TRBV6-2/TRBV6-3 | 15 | TGTGCCAGCAGTTACGACCAGGGGCTACAAGAGACCCAGTACTTC | CASSYDQGLQETQYF
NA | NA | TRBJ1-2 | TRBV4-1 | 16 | TGCGCCAGCAGCCAAGATACGGCAGGGAGGTTTTATGGCTACACCTTC | CASSQDTAGRFYGYTF
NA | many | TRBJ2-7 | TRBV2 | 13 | TGTGCCAGCATTTGGGGACCTACCTACGAGCAGTACTTC | CASIWGPTYEQYF
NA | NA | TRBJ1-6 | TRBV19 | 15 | TGTGCCAGTAGTATAGATCTCGGCAATAATTCACCCCTCCACTTT | CASSIDLGNNSPLHF
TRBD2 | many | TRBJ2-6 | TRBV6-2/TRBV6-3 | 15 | TGTGCCAGCAATCGCGGGAGTCTTGGGGCCAACGTCCTGACTTTC | CASNRGSLGANVLTF
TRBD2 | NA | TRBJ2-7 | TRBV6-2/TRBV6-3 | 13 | TGTGCCAGCAAGCCTAGCGGATCCTACGAGCAGTACTTC | CASKPSGSYEQYF
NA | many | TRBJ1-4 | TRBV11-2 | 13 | TGTGCCAGCAGGAGTGGTTCCGGTGAAAAACTGTTTTTT | CASRSGSGEKLFF
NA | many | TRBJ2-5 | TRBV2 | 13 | TGTGCCAGCAGTGATCAGGGTAGAAAGACCCAGTACTTC | CASSDQGRKTQYF
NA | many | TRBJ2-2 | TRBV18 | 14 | TGTGCCAGCTCACCAACCCCGAACACCGGGGAGCTGTTTTTT | CASSPTPNTGELFF
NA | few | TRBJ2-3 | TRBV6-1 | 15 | TGTGCCAGCAGTCGGGCGGCATTTAGCACAGATACGCAGTATTTT | CASSRAAFSTDTQYF
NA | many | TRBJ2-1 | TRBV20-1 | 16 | TGCAGTGCTAGTGTAAGTGAGATCCGCGCGGGAAATGAGCAGTTCTTC | CSASVSEIRAGNEQFF
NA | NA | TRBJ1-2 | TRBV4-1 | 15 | TGCGCCAGCAGCCCTGGAGCATCTCCGGACTATGGCTACACCTTC | CASSPGASPDYGYTF
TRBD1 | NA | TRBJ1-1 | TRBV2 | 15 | TGTGCCAGCTTCCGGGACAGCACCACGAACACTGAAGCTTTCTTT | CASFRDSTTNTEAFF
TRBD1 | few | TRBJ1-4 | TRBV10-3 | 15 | TGTGCCACAAGACTCCGACAGGGAACTAATGAAAAACTGTTTTTT | CATRLRQGTNEKLFF
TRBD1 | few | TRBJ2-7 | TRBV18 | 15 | TGTGCCAGCTCACCTGGAAGGGACAGGGTGGGTGAGCAGTACTTC | CASSPGRDRVGEQYF
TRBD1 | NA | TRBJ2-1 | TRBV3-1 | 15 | TGTGCCAGCAGCCCCTGGACAGGGGGCGAAGGTGAGCAGTTCTTC | CASSPWTGGEGEQFF
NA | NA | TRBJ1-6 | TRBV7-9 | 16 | TGTGCCAGCAGCCAAGATCCCCAGGGCAATAATTCACCCCTCCACTTT | CASSQDPQGNNSPLHF
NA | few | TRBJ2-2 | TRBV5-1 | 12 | TGCGCCAGCAGCTTTGAGACCGGGGAGCTGTTTTTT | CASSFETGELFF